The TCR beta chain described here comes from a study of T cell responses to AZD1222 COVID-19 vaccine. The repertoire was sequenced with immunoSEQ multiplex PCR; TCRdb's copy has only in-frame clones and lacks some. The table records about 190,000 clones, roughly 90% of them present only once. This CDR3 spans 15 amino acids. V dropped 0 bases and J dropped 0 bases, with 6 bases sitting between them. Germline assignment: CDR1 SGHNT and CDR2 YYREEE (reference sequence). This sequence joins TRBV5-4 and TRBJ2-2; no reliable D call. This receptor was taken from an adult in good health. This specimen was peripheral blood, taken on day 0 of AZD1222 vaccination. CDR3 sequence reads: CASSLAQANTGELFF. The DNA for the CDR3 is TGTGCCAGCAGCTTGGCCCAGGCGAACACCGGGGAGCTGTTTTTT. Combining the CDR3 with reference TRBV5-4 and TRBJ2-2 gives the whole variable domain ETGVTQSPTHLIKTRGQQVTLRCSSQSGHNTVSWYQQALGQGPQFIFQYYREEENGRGNFPPRFSGLQFPNYSSELNVNALELDDSALYLCASSLAQANTGELFFGEGSRLTVL.